This entry is about one TCR beta chain. What it binds is not known. This sample stems from a study of T-cell memory formation after mild COVID-19. Study outcomes and limitations: Memory from before infection featured some responding clones, which suggests cross-reactive memory joined. Among clones contracting day 15 to 85, CD4/CD8 was balanced, whereas later expanders leaned CD4+.

Constant-segment primers served in 5'RACE that generated TCR alpha and TCR beta cDNA libraries bearing sample barcodes and UMIs. TCRdb re-called the 5' RACE reads with MiXCR, one entry per CDR3 protein. Among about 350,000 distinct CDR3 sequences listed, about 13% were seen once. This CDR3 contains 13 residues. CDR1 is WSHSY and CDR2 is SAAADI in the germline V gene. The V gene lost 0 bases and the J gene lost 4 bases, with 4 bases spanning the gap. The J gene is TRBJ1-5, the V gene TRBV10-2, with D hard to call. Sequencing was carried out using PBMCs or a T cell subset sorted from them (not recorded which). The TCR was taken from a man aged 18 to 30 who had mild COVID-19 (a few samples of this study predate the infection). Cell type and time point are not known. In DNA form, the CDR3 reads TGCGCCAGCAGTGAGTCAGTTAATCAGCCCCAGCATTTT. Translated: CASSESVNQPQHF.